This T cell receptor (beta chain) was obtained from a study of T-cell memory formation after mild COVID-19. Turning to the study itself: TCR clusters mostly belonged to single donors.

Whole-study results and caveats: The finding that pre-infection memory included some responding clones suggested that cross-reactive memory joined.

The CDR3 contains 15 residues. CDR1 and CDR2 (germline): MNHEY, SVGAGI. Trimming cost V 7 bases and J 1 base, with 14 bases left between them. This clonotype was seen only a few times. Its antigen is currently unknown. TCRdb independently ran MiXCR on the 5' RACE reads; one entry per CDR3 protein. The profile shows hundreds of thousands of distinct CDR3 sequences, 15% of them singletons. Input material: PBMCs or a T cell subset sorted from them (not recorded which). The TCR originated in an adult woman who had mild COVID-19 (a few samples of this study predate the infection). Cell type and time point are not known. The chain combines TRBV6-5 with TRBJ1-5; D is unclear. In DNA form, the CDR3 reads TGTGCCAGCACCCCCCGGGGAGAGAGCAATCAGCCCCAGCATTTT. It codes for CASTPRGESNQPQHF.